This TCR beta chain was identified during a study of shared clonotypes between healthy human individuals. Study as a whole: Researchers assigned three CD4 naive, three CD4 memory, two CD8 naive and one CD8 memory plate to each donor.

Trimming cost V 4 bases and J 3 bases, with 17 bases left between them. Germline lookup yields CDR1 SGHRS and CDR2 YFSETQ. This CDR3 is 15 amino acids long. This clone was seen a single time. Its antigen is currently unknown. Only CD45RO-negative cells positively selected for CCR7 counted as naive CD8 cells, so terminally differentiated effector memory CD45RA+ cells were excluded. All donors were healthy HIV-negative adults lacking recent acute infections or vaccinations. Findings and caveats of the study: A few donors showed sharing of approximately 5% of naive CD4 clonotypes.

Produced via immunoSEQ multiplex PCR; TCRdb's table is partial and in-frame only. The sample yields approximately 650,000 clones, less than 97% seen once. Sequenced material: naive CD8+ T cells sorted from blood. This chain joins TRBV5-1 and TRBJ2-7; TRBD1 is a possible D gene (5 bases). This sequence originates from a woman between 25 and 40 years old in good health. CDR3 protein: CASSRDQGTNYEQYF. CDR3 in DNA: TGCGCCAGCAGCCGTGACCAGGGTACTAACTACGAGCAGTACTTC.